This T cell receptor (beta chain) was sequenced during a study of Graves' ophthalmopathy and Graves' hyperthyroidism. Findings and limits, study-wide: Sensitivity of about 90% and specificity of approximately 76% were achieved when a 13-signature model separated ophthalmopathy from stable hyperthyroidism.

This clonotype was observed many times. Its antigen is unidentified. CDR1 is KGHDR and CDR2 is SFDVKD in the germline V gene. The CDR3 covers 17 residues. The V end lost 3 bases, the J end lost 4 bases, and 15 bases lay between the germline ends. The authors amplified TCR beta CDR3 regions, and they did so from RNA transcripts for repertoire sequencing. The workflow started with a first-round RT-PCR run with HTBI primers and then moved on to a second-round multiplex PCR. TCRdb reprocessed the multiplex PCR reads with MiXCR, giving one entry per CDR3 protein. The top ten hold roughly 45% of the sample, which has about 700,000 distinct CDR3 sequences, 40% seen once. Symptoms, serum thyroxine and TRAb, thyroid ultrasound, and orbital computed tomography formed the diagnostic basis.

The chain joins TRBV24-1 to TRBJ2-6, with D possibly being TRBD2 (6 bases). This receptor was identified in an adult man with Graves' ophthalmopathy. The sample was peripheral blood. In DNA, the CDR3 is TGTGCCACCAGTGATACCAGCTCGGGGGAGGGGGCCAACGTCCTGACTTTC. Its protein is CATSDTSSGEGANVLTF.